The T cell receptor beta chain under discussion was sequenced for a study of graft-versus-host responses after intestinal transplantation. Sequencing was performed with immunoSEQ multiplex PCR; in TCRdb, only in-frame clones are kept and a portion is missing. The sample lists tens of thousands of clones, about 90% occurring once. The CDR3 is 15 amino acids. In germline, CDR1 is LNHDA, CDR2 SQIVND (reference sequence). Trimming left V 5 bases short and J 8 bases short, with 21 bases between. Tissue processing of the graft released intraepithelial and lamina propria lymphocytes from it. Sequenced here: ileum tissue, sampled less than 210 days after intestinal transplant. The receptor was isolated from a human patient who received an intestinal transplant, so some T cells may come from the graft donor. The chain carries TRBV19 and TRBJ1-2; D is undetermined. CDR3 region: CASSDWTPSSDGYTF. CDR3 nucleotide sequence: TGTGCCAGTAGTGATTGGACCCCCTCCTCCGACGGCTACACCTTC.